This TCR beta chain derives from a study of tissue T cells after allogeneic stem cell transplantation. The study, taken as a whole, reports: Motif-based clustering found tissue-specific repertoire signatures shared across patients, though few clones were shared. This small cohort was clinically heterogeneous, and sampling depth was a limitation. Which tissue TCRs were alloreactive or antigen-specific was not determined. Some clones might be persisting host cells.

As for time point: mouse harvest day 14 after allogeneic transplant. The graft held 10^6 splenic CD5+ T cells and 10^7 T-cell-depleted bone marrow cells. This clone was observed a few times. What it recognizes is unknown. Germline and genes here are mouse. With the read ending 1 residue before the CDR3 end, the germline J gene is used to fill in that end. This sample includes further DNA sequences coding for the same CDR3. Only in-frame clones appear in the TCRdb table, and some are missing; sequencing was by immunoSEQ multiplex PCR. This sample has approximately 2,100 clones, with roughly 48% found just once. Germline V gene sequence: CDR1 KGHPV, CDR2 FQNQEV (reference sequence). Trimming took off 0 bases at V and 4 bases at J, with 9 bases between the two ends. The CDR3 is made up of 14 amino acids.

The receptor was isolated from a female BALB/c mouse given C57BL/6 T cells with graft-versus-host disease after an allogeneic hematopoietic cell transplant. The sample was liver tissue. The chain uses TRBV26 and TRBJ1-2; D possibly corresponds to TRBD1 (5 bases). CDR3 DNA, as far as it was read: TGTGCCAGCAGTCTGTCAGGGGCGACCTCCGACTACACC. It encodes CASSLSGATSDYT. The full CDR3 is CASSLSGATSDYTF.